This T cell receptor (beta chain) appears in the sequencing data of a study of blood T cell repertoires in COVID-19. The overall study: The United States, Italy and Spain were the sources of the acute and convalescent COVID-19 samples. Nucleic acid was either cDNA or gDNA, and it came from T cells, B-cell-depleted T cells, or PBMCs.

Using immunoSEQ multiplex PCR, the repertoire was profiled, and TCRdb retains in-frame clones only, with some absent. The top ten clones hold roughly 1.5% of a sample with about 140,000 clones, around 83% of them seen once. The CDR3 runs 15 residues. Germline-derived CDR1 and CDR2 are MNHEY and SVGEGT. V gave up 2 bases and J gave up 8 bases; unmatched junction bases: 4. The chain links TRBV6-2 or TRBV6-3 to TRBJ1-4; 11 bases line up with TRBD1. The TCR comes from a human donor in a cohort sampled during active COVID-19. Sequencing was carried out using peripheral blood. This chain's CDR3 is CASSYGGTGGEKLFF. CDR3 bases: TGTGCCAGCAGTTACGGTGGGACAGGGGGAGAAAAACTGTTTTTT.